The 13 T cell receptor beta chains listed next were all sequenced from one sample in a study of blood T cell repertoires in COVID-19. Data came from immunoSEQ multiplex PCR; TCRdb stores just in-frame clones and leaves some out. The table includes around 15,000 clones, 85% to 90% detected once. Sample: peripheral blood. Every receptor here comes from a human donor in a cohort sampled during active COVID-19.

This clone came up once. The J gene is TRBJ1-4, the V gene TRBV11-2; perhaps TRBD1 as D (6 bases). V was shortened by 4 bases and J by 7 bases, with 19 bases between the two germline ends. The CDR3 is 16 amino acids. The germline V gene has CDR1 SGHAT and CDR2 FQNNGV. The CDR3 sequence: CASSSLLAGAREKLFF. CDR3 coding DNA: TGTGCCAGCAGCTCCTTATTAGCGGGGGCGCGTGAAAAACTGTTTTTT.

This chain connects TRBV6-2 or TRBV6-3 to TRBJ2-1; 11 bases agree with TRBD2. The CDR3 sequence is 15 residues long. V lost 6 bases to trimming and J lost 7 bases; unmatched junction nucleotides: 8. Germline lookup yields CDR1 MNHEY and CDR2 SVGEGT. CDR3 residues: CASSLAGGGLNEQFF. CDR3 coding DNA: TGTGCCAGCAGCCTAGCGGGAGGAGGATTGAATGAGCAGTTCTTC.

This chain links TRBV7-9 with TRBJ1-1, with a possible D match to TRBD1 (6 bases). The CDR3 sequence is 13 residues long. Germline V lookup: CDR1 SEHNR, CDR2 FQNEAQ (reference sequence). Trimming removed 5 bases at V and 6 bases at J, with 13 bases between. CDR3 protein: CASSQSRGAEAFF. The CDR3 DNA reads as TGTGCCAGCAGCCAATCCAGGGGAGCTGAAGCTTTCTTT.

The sample holds one count of this clone. A read error may produce the germline difference seen at one junction end. This chain links TRBV7-7 with TRBJ2-1; maybe TRBD1 (6 bases). The germline V gene encodes CDR1 SSHAT and CDR2 FNYEAQ (reference sequence). The CDR3 runs to 13 residues. As DNA, the CDR3 is TGTGCTAGCAGCTTAGACAGGCACAATGAGCAGTTCTTC. Encoded protein: CASSLDRHNEQFF.

J is TRBJ2-7 and V is TRBV5-1; TRBD2 matches 7 bases. The V segment lost 0 bases and the J segment 4 bases; nucleotides outside the gene matches: 4. The CDR3 runs to 14 residues. Germline CDR1 is SGHRS and CDR2 is YFSETQ. CDR3 loop: CASSLASGPYEQYF. The CDR3 nucleotides are TGCGCCAGCAGCTTGGCTAGCGGACCATACGAGCAGTACTTC.

V gene TRBV5-5 combines with J gene TRBJ1-1; tentative D call: TRBD1 (6 bases). The ends were cut back, 0 bases at V and 1 base at J, with 10 bases in the middle. Germline CDR1 and CDR2: SGHKS and YYEKEE (reference sequence). The CDR3 length is 15 residues. DNA for the CDR3: TGTGCCAGCAGCTTGGTGGGGGGGCCGAACACTGAAGCTTTCTTT. This sequence encodes CASSLVGGPNTEAFF.

The rearrangement uses TRBV25-1 and TRBJ2-3, with 9 bases that match TRBD2. CDR1 and CDR2 from the germline V gene are MGHDK and SYGVNS. The CDR3 is 16 amino acids. Losses at the gene ends were 1 base for V and 1 base for J; bases not matched to a gene: 3. CDR3 DNA sequence: TGTGCCAGCAGTGAATCCCTAGCGGGGCGCACAGATACGCAGTATTTT. This codes for CASSESLAGRTDTQYF.

This sequence joins TRBV14 and TRBJ2-3; maybe TRBD2 (7 bases). The CDR3 loop spans 16 amino acids. In germline, CDR1 is SGHDN, CDR2 FVKESK. V gave up 5 bases and J gave up 0 bases, with 15 bases separating them. This CDR3 is CASSFGGPLSTDTQYF. The CDR3 DNA follows: TGTGCCAGCAGCTTCGGGGGGCCCTTGAGCACAGATACGCAGTATTTT.

This rearrangement joins TRBV14 to TRBJ2-5, with unresolved D. CDR1 is SGHDN and CDR2 is FVKESK in the germline V gene. Between the trimmed V and J ends, which lost 4 bases and 4 bases, there was a span of 4 bases. CDR3 length equals 11 residues. Here the CDR3 DNA reads TGTGCCAGCAGCCGCAGAGAGACCCAGTACTTC. As protein: CASSRRETQYF.

This clone was detected only once. The V gene is TRBV24-1, the J gene TRBJ2-3, with 7 bases lining up with TRBD1. V was pared by 3 bases and J by 4 bases, with 6 bases of the junction left unmatched. This CDR3 spans 15 amino acids. Germline values: CDR1 KGHDR, CDR2 SFDVKD. CDR3 amino acids: CATSDTRQGADTQYF. The DNA for the CDR3 is TGTGCCACCAGTGATACCCGGCAGGGGGCAGATACGCAGTATTTT.

The V call is TRBV2, the J call TRBJ1-4; D ambiguous. The germline V gene encodes CDR1 SNHLY and CDR2 FYNNEI. Deletions cut 6 bases from V and 8 bases from J, with 16 bases between. The CDR3 is 14 residues long. The chain's CDR3 is CASRTGRAVEKLFF. The CDR3 coding sequence is TGTGCCAGCAGAACCGGGCGGGCTGTCGAAAAACTGTTTTTT.

This chain joins TRBV2 and TRBJ2-5, with 9 bases fitting TRBD2. The CDR3 is made up of 14 amino acids. Looked up from germline, CDR1 is SNHLY and CDR2 is FYNNEI. J gave up 4 bases and V 10 bases, and 10 bases lay outside the gene matches. This CDR3 is CATPGGGGAETQYF. DNA for the CDR3: TGTGCCACCCCGGGGGGCGGGGGGGCAGAGACCCAGTACTTC. The full variable domain, with the rest looked up from reference TRBV2 and TRBJ2-5, is EPEVTQTPSHQVTQMGQEVILRCVPISNHLYFYWYRQILGQKVEFLVSFYNNEISEKSEIFDDQFSVERPDGSNFTLKIRSTKLEDSAMYFCATPGGGGAETQYFGPGTRLLVL.

The gene calls are TRBV6-4 and TRBJ2-1; D may be TRBD1 (6 bases). CDR1 and CDR2 from the germline V gene are MRHNA and SNTAGT. This CDR3 contains 12 residues. V lost 2 bases to trimming and J lost 11 bases, with 10 bases between them. CDR3 sequence: CASSDVGQKQFF. The DNA of the CDR3 is TGTGCCAGCAGTGACGTCGGACAGAAGCAGTTCTTC.